This T cell receptor (beta chain) was sequenced in a study of Graves' ophthalmopathy and Graves' hyperthyroidism. Scientists amplified the TCR beta CDR3 regions from RNA transcripts. RT-PCR with HTBI primers came first, then second-round multiplex PCR. TCRdb independently ran MiXCR on the multiplex PCR reads; one entry per CDR3 protein. The sample has about 400,000 distinct CDR3 sequences, 18% seen once. V was pared by 5 bases and J by 2 bases, with 19 bases between. The germline V gene encodes CDR1 SGHAT and CDR2 FQNNGV. This CDR3 contains 16 residues. Sequenced sample: peripheral blood. The receptor comes from a woman under 30 with Graves' ophthalmopathy. This chain links TRBV11-2 with TRBJ2-7; a weak D match, TRBD1 (6 bases). The CDR3 region has the DNA TGTGCCAGCAGCGTTAGGGGGTCGGACGGCCCCTACGAGCAGTACTTC. This sequence encodes CASSVRGSDGPYEQYF.